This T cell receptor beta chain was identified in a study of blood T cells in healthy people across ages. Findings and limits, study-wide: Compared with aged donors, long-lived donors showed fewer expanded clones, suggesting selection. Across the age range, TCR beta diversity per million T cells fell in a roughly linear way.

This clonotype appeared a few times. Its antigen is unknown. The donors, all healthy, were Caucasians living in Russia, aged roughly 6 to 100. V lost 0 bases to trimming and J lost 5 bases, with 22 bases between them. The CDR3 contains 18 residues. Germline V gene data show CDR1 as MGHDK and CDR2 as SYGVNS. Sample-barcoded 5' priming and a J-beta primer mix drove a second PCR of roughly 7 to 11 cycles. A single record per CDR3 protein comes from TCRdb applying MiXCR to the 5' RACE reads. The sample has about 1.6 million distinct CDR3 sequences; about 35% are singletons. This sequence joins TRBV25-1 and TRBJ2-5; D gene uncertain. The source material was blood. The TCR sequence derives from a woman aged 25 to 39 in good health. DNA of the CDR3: TGTGCCAGCAGTGAATACTCTCGACTTGTGGATATGGTGGAGACCCAGTACTTC. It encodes CASSEYSRLVDMVETQYF.